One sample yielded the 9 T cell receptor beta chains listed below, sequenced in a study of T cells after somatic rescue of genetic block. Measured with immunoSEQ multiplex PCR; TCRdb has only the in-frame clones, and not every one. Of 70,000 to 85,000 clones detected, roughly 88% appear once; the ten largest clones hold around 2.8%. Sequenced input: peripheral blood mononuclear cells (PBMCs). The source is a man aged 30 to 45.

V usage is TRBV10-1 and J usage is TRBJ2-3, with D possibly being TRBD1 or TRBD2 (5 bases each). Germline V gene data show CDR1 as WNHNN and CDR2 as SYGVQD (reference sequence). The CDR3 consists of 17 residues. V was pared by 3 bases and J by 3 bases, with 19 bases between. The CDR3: CASSDNSWGMKTDTQYF. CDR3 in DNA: TGCGCCAGCAGTGATAACAGTTGGGGGATGAAAACAGATACGCAGTATTTT.

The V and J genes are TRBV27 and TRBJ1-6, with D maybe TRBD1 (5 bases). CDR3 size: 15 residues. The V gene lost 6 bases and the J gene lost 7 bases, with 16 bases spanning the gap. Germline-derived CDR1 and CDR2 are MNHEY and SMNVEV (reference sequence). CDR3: CASRSGRSRNSPLHF. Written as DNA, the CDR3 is TGTGCCAGCAGATCAGGGAGAAGTCGGAATTCACCCCTCCACTTT.

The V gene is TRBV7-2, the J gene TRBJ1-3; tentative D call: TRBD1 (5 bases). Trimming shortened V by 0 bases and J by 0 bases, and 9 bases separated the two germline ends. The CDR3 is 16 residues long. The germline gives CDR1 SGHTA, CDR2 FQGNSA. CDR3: CASSLATGLSGNTIYF. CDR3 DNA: TGTGCCAGCAGCTTAGCTACAGGACTCTCTGGAAACACCATATATTTT.

The CDR3 sequence is CASSIEAGGRGYGYTF. The CDR3 DNA is TGTGCCAGTAGTATAGAGGCAGGGGGCCGAGGCTATGGCTACACCTTC. The chain has TRBV19 and TRBJ1-2; 8 bases align to TRBD1. The V gene end was trimmed by 0 bases and the J gene end by 4 bases; junction bases not matched to a gene: 7. CDR3 length: 16 residues. The germline V gene has CDR1 LNHDA and CDR2 SQIVND (reference sequence).

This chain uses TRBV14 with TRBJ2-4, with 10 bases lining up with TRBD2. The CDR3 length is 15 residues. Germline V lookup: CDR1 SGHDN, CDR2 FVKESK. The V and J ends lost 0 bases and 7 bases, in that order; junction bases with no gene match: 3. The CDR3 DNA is TGTGCCAGCAGCCAAGATAGCGGGAGGAGTAACATTCAGTACTTC. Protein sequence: CASSQDSGRSNIQYF.

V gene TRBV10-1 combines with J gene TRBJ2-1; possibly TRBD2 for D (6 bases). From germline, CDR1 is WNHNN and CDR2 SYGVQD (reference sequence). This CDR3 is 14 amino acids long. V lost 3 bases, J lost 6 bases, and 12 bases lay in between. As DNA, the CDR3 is TGCGCCAGCAGTGAAATCCGGGAGCTCAATGAGCAGTTCTTC. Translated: CASSEIRELNEQFF.

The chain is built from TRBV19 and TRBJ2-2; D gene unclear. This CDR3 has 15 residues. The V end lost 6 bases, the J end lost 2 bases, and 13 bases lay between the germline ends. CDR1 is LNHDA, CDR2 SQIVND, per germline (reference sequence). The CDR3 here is CASSDRRKNTGELFF. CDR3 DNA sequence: TGTGCCAGTAGCGACCGACGGAAAAACACCGGGGAGCTGTTTTTT.

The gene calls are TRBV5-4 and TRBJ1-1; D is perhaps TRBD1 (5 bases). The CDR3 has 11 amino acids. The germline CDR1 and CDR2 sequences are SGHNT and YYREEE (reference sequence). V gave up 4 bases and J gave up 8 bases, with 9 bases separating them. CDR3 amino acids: CASSEGREAFF. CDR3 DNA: TGTGCCAGCAGCGAGGGACGGGAAGCTTTCTTT.

The CDR3 sequence is CASSIRYGAGSRNTGELFF. CDR3 DNA sequence: TGTGCCAGTAGTATACGGTACGGGGCAGGCTCCCGGAACACCGGGGAGCTGTTTTTT. The V and J genes are TRBV19 and TRBJ2-2; the D call may be TRBD1 or TRBD2 (5 bases each). The CDR3 runs to 19 residues. Germline lookup yields CDR1 LNHDA and CDR2 SQIVND (reference sequence). V dropped 2 bases and J dropped 1 base, with 20 bases sitting between them.